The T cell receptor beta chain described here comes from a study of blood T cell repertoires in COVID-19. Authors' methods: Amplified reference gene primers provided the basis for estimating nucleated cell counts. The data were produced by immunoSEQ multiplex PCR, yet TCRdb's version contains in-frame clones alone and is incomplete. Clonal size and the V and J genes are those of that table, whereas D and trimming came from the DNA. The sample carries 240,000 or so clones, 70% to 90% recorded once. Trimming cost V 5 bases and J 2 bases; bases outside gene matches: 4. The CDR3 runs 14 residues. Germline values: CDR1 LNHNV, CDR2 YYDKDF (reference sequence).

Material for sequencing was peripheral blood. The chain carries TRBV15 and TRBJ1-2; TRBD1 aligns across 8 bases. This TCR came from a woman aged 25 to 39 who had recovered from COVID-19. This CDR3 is CATSYTGGNYGYTF. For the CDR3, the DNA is TGTGCCACCAGCTACACAGGGGGGAACTATGGCTACACCTTC.